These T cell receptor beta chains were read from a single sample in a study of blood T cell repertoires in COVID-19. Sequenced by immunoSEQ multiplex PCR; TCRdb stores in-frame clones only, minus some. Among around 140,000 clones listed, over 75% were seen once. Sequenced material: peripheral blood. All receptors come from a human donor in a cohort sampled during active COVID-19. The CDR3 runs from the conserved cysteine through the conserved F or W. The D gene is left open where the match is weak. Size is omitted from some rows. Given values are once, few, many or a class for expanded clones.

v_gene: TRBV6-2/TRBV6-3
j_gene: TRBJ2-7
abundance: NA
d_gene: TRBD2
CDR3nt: TGTGCCAGCAGCTCTAGCGGGAGCCCCTCCTACGAGCAGTACTTC
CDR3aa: CASSSSGSPSYEQYF

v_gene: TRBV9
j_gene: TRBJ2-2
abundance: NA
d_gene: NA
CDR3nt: TGTGCCAGCAGCGTAGTCGGGGCCGGGGAGCTGTTTTTT
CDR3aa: CASSVVGAGELFF

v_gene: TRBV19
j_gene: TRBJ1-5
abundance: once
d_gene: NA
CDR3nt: TGTGCCAGTACCAAGGGGGAGGGTCTCAGCAATCAGCCCCAGCATTTT
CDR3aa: CASTKGEGLSNQPQHF

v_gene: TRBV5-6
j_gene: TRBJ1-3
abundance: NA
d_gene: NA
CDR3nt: TGTGCCAGCATTATAACGGGAGGAAACACCATATATTTT
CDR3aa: CASIITGGNTIYF

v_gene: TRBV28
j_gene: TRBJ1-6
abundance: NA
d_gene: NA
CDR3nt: TGTGCCAGCAGTTTATCGGGGAGCTCCTATAATTCACCCCTCCACTTT
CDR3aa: CASSLSGSSYNSPLHF

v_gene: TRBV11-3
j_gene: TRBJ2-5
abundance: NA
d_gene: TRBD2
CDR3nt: TGTGCCAGCAGCCCCTCTAGGACTAGCGTATACCAAGAGACCCAGTACTTC
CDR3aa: CASSPSRTSVYQETQYF

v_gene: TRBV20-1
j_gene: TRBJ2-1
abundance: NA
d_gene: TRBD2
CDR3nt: TGCAGTGCTAGTAATGCAGGGCTAGCGGGAGTGAGTGAGCAGTTCTTC
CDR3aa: CSASNAGLAGVSEQFF

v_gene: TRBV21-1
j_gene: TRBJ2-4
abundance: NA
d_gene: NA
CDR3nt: TGTGCCAGCAGCAAAGATTCCGGGACAGGGGGGTCACTAGCCAAAAACATTCAGTACTTC
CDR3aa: CASSKDSGTGGSLAKNIQYF

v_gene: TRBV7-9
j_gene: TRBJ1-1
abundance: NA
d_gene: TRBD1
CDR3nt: TGTGCCAGCAGCCCCAAAAAGGGGGCAGGGGTGAACACTGAAGCTTTCTTT
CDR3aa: CASSPKKGAGVNTEAFF

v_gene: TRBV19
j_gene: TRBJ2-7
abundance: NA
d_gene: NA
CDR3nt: TGTGCCAGTAGTGGGACGGGGGTCGGCGGGCAGTACTTC
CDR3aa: CASSGTGVGGQYF

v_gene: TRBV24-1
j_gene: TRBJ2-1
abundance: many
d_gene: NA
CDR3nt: TGTGCCACCAGTGATTTGGGACGGCCGGGGAATGAGCAGTTCTTC
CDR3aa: CATSDLGRPGNEQFF